The text below deals with one T cell receptor beta chain. What it recognizes is unknown. PCR used 60 Vbeta primers and 13 Jbeta primers. Generated by immunoSEQ multiplex PCR, the TCRdb table keeps only in-frame clones and is missing some. Among approximately 90,000 clones listed, around 77% were seen once. This sample stems from a study of cytomegalovirus exposure and HLA in healthy donors. Study-wide results and limits: Rates of TCR association differed by HLA locus in a later analysis, with DRB1 highest and HLA-C lowest. For presence/absence analyses, sequencing depth was assumed to be roughly uniform across donors. As confirmed in vitro, a few CMV-associated chains were specific for CMV antigens.

The CDR3 spans 13 residues. The V end lost 0 bases, the J end lost 5 bases, and 7 bases lay between the germline ends. CDR1 is LNHDA and CDR2 is SQIVND in the germline V gene (reference sequence). This chain connects TRBV19 to TRBJ1-2; no definite D call. The sequencing sample was made of PBMCs. This receptor was obtained from a man aged 35-49 years in good health and CMV-seronegative. CDR3 sequence: CASSIDEKYGYTF. The CDR3, as DNA: TGTGCCAGTAGTATAGACGAGAAATATGGCTACACCTTC.